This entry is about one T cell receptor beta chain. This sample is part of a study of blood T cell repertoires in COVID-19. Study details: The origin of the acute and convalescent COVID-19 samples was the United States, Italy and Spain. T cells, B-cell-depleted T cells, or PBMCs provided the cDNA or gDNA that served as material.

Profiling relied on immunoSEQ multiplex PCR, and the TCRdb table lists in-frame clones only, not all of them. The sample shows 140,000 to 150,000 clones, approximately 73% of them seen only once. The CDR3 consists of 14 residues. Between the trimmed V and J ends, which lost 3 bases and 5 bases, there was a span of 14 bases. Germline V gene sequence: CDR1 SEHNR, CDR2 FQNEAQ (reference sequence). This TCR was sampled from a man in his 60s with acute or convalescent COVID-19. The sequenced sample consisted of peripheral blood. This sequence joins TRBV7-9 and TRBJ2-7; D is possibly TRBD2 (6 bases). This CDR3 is CASSFLGSTHEQYF. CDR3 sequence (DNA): TGTGCCAGCAGCTTTCTCGGGAGTACCCACGAGCAGTACTTC.